This is a list of T cell receptor beta chains from one sample in a study of memory CD4+ T cells and cytomegalovirus serostatus. The repertoire was sequenced with immunoSEQ multiplex PCR; TCRdb's copy has only in-frame clones and lacks some. This sample has under 80,000 clones; 60% to 80% occur once, and the top ten carry just over 2.5%. The specimen was memory CD4+ T cells from blood. The receptors come from an adult in good health and CMV-seropositive. CDR3s leave out the opening cysteine and the closing phenylalanine or tryptophan.

J: TRBJ2-3; V: TRBV7-9; CDR3: ASSYGLAGGDTQY
J: TRBJ1-3; V: TRBV27; CDR3: ASSLAWGNTIY
J: TRBJ1-1; V: TRBV7-2; CDR3: ASSPLEGSNTEAF
J: TRBJ1-5; V: TRBV27; CDR3: ASREAGLGWQPQH
J: TRBJ1-6; V: TRBV10-1; CDR3: ASSEASGSGALH
J: TRBJ2-3; V: TRBV5-4; CDR3: ASSKGTDTQY
J: TRBJ2-1; V: TRBV7-2; CDR3: ASSLARGGRAIHEQF
J: TRBJ2-7; V: TRBV5-4; CDR3: ASSLSEGAYEQY
J: TRBJ1-5; V: TRBV15; CDR3: ATSRDKPENQPQH
J: TRBJ2-2; V: TRBV6-5; CDR3: ASSYSGTANTGELF
J: TRBJ1-1; V: TRBV7-2; CDR3: ASSLDRGEAF
J: TRBJ1-2; V: TRBV19; CDR3: ASKQGVGYGYT
J: TRBJ1-4; V: TRBV13; CDR3: ASSPGPSEKLF
J: TRBJ1-4; V: TRBV30; CDR3: AWALQQGAKLF
J: TRBJ2-1; V: TRBV5-1; CDR3: ASSPPPGRYEQF
J: TRBJ2-2; V: TRBV19; CDR3: ASDGWGELF
J: TRBJ1-2; V: TRBV11-3; CDR3: ASSLGGDLRGYT
J: TRBJ1-2; V: TRBV4-2; CDR3: ATRRGTGDNYGYT
J: TRBJ1-2; V: TRBV9; CDR3: ASSVATGLNGYT
J: TRBJ1-2; V: TRBV4-2; CDR3: ASSQEGESYGYT
J: TRBJ2-1; V: TRBV11-3; CDR3: ASSLQISGDEQF
J: TRBJ1-1; V: TRBV11-3; CDR3: ASSLLWNTEAF
J: TRBJ2-1; V: TRBV4-3; CDR3: ASSHDRGGSYNEQF
J: TRBJ2-2; V: TRBV7-6; CDR3: ASSLVHPRGGELF
J: TRBJ1-2; V: TRBV6-6; CDR3: ASSYGGHYGYT
J: TRBJ1-3; V: TRBV10-3; CDR3: AIAAGGNTIY
J: TRBJ1-1; V: TRBV9; CDR3: ASNALGTANTEAF
J: TRBJ1-1; V: TRBV27; CDR3: ASRKLNTEAF
J: TRBJ2-3; V: TRBV5-1; CDR3: ASRSGGGFRTDTQY
J: TRBJ1-2; V: TRBV5-1; CDR3: ASSRTNTNYGYT
J: TRBJ2-2; V: TRBV7-9; CDR3: ASSLEGTTGELF
J: TRBJ1-2; V: TRBV7-2; CDR3: ASSHRDRVDGYT
J: TRBJ2-1; V: TRBV11-2; CDR3: ASSFSPGGTEQF
J: TRBJ2-4; V: TRBV28; CDR3: ASSLGQDYDKNIQY
J: TRBJ2-1; V: TRBV4-2; CDR3: ASSQATGVTPNEQF
J: TRBJ2-1; V: TRBV7-2; CDR3: ASYAGLAVDEQF
J: TRBJ2-1; V: TRBV10-2; CDR3: ASRGWEGLGEQF
J: TRBJ2-1; V: TRBV5-6; CDR3: ASSYRDTQEF
J: TRBJ2-7; V: TRBV2; CDR3: ASSGGQTPGGEQY
J: TRBJ1-3; V: TRBV7-9; CDR3: ASTSRNRGSGNTIY
J: TRBJ1-6; V: TRBV5-4; CDR3: ASSLKGLYNSPLH
J: TRBJ2-1; V: TRBV10-3; CDR3: ATQGDPSNEQF
J: TRBJ2-3; V: TRBV19; CDR3: ASSPAAYTQY
J: TRBJ2-3; V: TRBV30; CDR3: AWSPLAGGPGTQY
J: TRBJ2-3; V: TRBV5-1; CDR3: ASSLDGTDTQY
J: TRBJ1-3; V: TRBV7-2; CDR3: ASSLASGSGNTIY
J: TRBJ2-5; V: TRBV12-5; CDR3: ASGRGLWEETQY
J: TRBJ2-5; V: TRBV15; CDR3: ATSRSGGETQY
J: TRBJ2-7; V: TRBV10-1; CDR3: ASSAGYDYEQY
J: TRBJ1-4; V: TRBV19; CDR3: ASSIGQGGSTEKLF
J: TRBJ2-5; V: TRBV5-4; CDR3: ASSSSTDQETQY